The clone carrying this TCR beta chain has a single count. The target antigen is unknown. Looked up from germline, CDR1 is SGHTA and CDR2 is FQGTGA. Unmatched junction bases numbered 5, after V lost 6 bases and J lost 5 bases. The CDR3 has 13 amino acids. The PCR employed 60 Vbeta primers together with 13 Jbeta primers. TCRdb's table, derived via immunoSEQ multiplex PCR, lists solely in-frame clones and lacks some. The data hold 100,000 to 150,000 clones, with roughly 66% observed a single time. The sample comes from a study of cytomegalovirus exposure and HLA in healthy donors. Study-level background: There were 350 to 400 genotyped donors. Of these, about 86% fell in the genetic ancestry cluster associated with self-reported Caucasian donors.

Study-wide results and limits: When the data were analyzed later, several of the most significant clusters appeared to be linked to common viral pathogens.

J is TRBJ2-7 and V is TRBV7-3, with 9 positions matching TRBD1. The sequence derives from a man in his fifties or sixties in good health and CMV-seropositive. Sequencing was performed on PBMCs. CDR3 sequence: CASSRDRENEQYF. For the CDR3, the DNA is TGTGCCAGCAGTCGGGACAGGGAAAACGAGCAGTACTTC.